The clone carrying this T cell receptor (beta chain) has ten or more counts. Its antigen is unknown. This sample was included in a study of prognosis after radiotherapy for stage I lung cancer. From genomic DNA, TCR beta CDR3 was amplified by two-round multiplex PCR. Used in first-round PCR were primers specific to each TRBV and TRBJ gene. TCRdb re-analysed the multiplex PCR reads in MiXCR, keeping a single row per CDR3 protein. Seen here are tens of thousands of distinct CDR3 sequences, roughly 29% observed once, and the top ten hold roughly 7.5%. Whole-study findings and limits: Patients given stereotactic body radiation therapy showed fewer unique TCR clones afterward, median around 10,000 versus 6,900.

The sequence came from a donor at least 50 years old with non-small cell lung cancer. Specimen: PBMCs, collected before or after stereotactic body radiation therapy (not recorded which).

CDR3 protein: CACNGGGPDTQYF. In DNA, the CDR3 is TGTGCCTGCAACGGGGGGGGTCCAGATACGCAGTATTTT. The chain links TRBV30 to TRBJ2-3; 8 bases map to TRBD2. CDR1 and CDR2 (germline): GTSNPN, SVGIG (reference sequence). V trimming: 6 bases; J trimming: 4 bases; junction bases outside the gene matches: 6. The CDR3 runs to 13 residues.